This T cell receptor beta chain is from a study of blood T cell repertoires in COVID-19 (dated by TCRdb to the early 2020s). Regarding the study in general: Samples covering the acute and convalescent phases of COVID-19 were provided by collaborators in the United States, Italy and Spain. The repertoires were released in a freely available public database meant as a resource for research on the immune response to SARS-CoV-2. The material from the prospective study consisted of cDNA or gDNA derived from T cells, B-cell-depleted T cells, or PBMCs. Where available, HLA class I and class II types were obtained from metadata supplied by the sample provider rather than from assay-based typing. Deeply sampled blood TCRbeta repertoires from subjects exposed to, actively infected with, or recovered from COVID-19 were included in the dataset. Sample metadata almost always included a de-identified subject ID, COVID-19 status, age in years and sex. Samples came from the ongoing ImmuneRACE study (first 160 participants) plus 1,254 subjects from 6 global collaborators.

Study-wide conclusions, independent of this receptor: The quantity of clinical and demographic metadata differed by source and by participant and was supplied without curation.

The junction shows trimming of 2 bases on V and 0 bases on J, plus 16 bases between the germline ends. From a lookup of the germline V gene, CDR1 and CDR2 are SGHTS and YDEGEE. From cysteine to phenylalanine, the CDR3 is 17 amino acids long. The retained sequence is limited to the CDR3, 51 bases, with the frame set at the first base. In Seattle, one collaborating source enrolled patients while the infection was active and tracked those patients longitudinally over the course of disease. The collaborating institutions used their own protocols to collect whole blood in K2EDTA tubes. Collaborator samples were shipped for TCRbeta analysis as frozen whole blood, isolated PBMCs, or DNA extracted from either sample type. This clone was detected once. The clone's antigen remains unknown. No much larger clone is present one base from it, and per-base qualities are unavailable. The immunoSEQ Assay, a bias-controlled multiplex PCR, was used to amplify TCRbeta CDR3 regions from genomic DNA. As for how the authors treated the data: The number of nucleated cells in each sample was estimated from the amplification of reference gene primers within the assay. To quantify the absolute abundance of each unique TCRbeta CDR3 rearrangement, sequence reads were collapsed and filtered. For each sample, productive Simpson clonality was calculated by taking the square root of Simpson's diversity index across productive rearrangements. TCRdb re-hosts the immuneACCESS table, in-frame sequences only. Its copies lack some clones; in the studies checked, an unresolved V gene accounts for under half of them, and the cause for the rest is not known. That table gives V, J and clone size, and the DNA gave D and trimming. In this sample the table shows over 150,000 clones, 81% of which occur a single time. The top ten constitute roughly 12% of the sample.

This receptor was obtained from a woman aged 80 or over with COVID-19, enrolled during active disease. The receptor chain draws on TRBV5-8 and TRBJ2-3; 7 matching bases give a weak D call of TRBD2. Sequenced: peripheral blood. Here the CDR3 is given as CASSFGGGGTSTDTQYF. The DNA is TGTGCCAGCAGCTTTGGAGGGGGGGGTACTAGCACAGATACGCAGTATTTT.